Below are 18 T cell receptor beta chains sequenced from a single sample in a study of long-term antiretroviral therapy in people with HIV. Running of the v3.0 immunoSEQ assay took place at survey level. The table came from immunoSEQ multiplex PCR; TCRdb's copy has only in-frame clones and leaves some out. The table shows about 4,800 clones, with around 89% occurring only once. Sequencing was performed on unsorted PBMCs, taken 1.3 years after starting antiretroviral therapy. Receptors originate from a woman aged 45-59 years with HIV.

The chain uses TRBV30 and TRBJ2-6; D remains ambiguous. The length of the CDR3 is 15 residues. V lost 0 bases to trimming and J lost 0 bases, with 6 bases between them. The germline CDR1 and CDR2 sequences are GTSNPN and SVGIG (reference sequence). The CDR3, as DNA: TGTGCCTGGAGTGTAGTTAGCTCTGGGGCCAACGTCCTGACTTTC. It encodes CAWSVVSSGANVLTF.

The rearrangement uses TRBV11-2 and TRBJ1-1; D unclear. The V end was cut by 1 base, the J end by 8 bases, with 8 bases between. The CDR3 sequence is 12 residues long. Looked up from germline, CDR1 is SGHAT and CDR2 is FQNNGV. This chain's CDR3 is CASSLVRTEAFF. As DNA, the CDR3 is TGTGCCAGCAGCTTAGTAAGGACCGAAGCTTTCTTT.

This chain joins TRBV4-1 and TRBJ2-5; tentatively, D is TRBD1 (5 bases). V was cut by 4 bases and J by 0 bases, with 18 bases left in between. The length of the CDR3 is 17 residues. Germline V lookup: CDR1 MGHRA, CDR2 YSYEKL. CDR3 coding DNA: TGCGCCAGCAGCCCGAAGGTAGGGCGGACATACCAAGAGACCCAGTACTTC. Protein sequence: CASSPKVGRTYQETQYF.

The chain joins TRBV4-1 to TRBJ2-1, with TRBD2 matching over 8 bases. The CDR3 has 20 amino acids. From germline, CDR1 is MGHRA and CDR2 YSYEKL. The V gene end was trimmed by 0 bases and the J gene end by 5 bases; junction bases not matched to a gene: 18. The CDR3 region is CASSQDLRRGAQAPNNEQFF. CDR3 bases: TGCGCCAGCAGCCAAGATCTTAGGCGGGGGGCCCAGGCCCCGAACAATGAGCAGTTCTTC.

The rearrangement uses TRBV2 and TRBJ2-3; D is undetermined. This CDR3 is 14 amino acids long. Germline lookup yields CDR1 SNHLY and CDR2 FYNNEI. The V gene lost 7 bases and the J gene lost 0 bases, with 11 bases spanning the gap. The CDR3 loop is CASKADPSTDTQYF. For the CDR3, the DNA is TGTGCCAGCAAGGCAGACCCTAGCACAGATACGCAGTATTTT.

The table lists this clone with a few counts. This chain links TRBV5-6 with TRBJ2-7, with D unclear. The CDR3 is 15 residues long. V lost 1 base and J 0 bases, leaving 11 bases between the germline ends. CDR1 is SGHDT, CDR2 YYEEEE, per germline. As DNA, the CDR3 is TGTGCCAGCAGCTTGCCCGGGCCCCTCTCCTACGAGCAGTACTTC. Amino acids: CASSLPGPLSYEQYF. Full variable domain (rest looked up from reference TRBV5-6 and TRBJ2-7): DAGVTQSPTHLIKTRGQQVTLRCSPKSGHDTVSWYQQALGQGPQFIFQYYEEEERQRGNFPDRFSGHQFPNYSSELNVNALLLGDSALYLCASSLPGPLSYEQYFGPGTRLTVT.

V gene TRBV5-1 combines with J gene TRBJ1-2; no reliable D call. The CDR3 is 13 residues long. CDR1 SGHRS and CDR2 YFSETQ come from the germline V gene. Trimming took off 1 base at V and 4 bases at J, with 8 bases between the two ends. The CDR3 region has the DNA TGCGCCAGCAGCTTGAGCCAGGTCTATGGCTACACCTTC. Translating it yields CASSLSQVYGYTF.

V gene TRBV29-1 combines with J gene TRBJ1-5, with 9 bases that match TRBD1. From germline, CDR1 is SQVTM and CDR2 ANQGSEA. The CDR3 loop spans 13 amino acids. The CDR3: CRPTGGNNQPQHF. The DNA of the CDR3 is TGCAGACCGACAGGGGGAAACAATCAGCCCCAGCATTTT.

The CDR3 is CAWSVMGPDSNQPQHF. CDR3 nucleotide sequence: TGTGCCTGGAGTGTAATGGGTCCAGATAGCAATCAGCCCCAGCATTTT. J is TRBJ1-5 and V is TRBV30, with no clear D. The CDR3 has 16 amino acids. The V gene lost 0 bases and the J gene lost 0 bases, with 12 bases spanning the gap. Per germline, CDR1 GTSNPN and CDR2 SVGIG (reference sequence).

In its sample, this clone was seen once. This chain joins TRBV27 and TRBJ2-3; a weak D match, TRBD2 (5 bases). The germline CDR1 and CDR2 sequences are MNHEY and SMNVEV (reference sequence). The CDR3 sequence is 16 residues long. V was clipped by 3 bases and J by 1 base, with 14 bases between them. CDR3 in DNA: TGTGCCAGCAGTTTCCAACCGCCCGGGGGCACAGATACGCAGTATTTT. Its protein is CASSFQPPGGTDTQYF.

The V and J genes are TRBV11-2 and TRBJ1-4, with 8 bases that match TRBD1. The germline CDR1 and CDR2 sequences are SGHAT and FQNNGV. The J segment lost 8 bases and the V segment lost 2 bases, leaving 10 bases of the junction unmatched. The CDR3 totals 16 residues. CDR3 amino acids: CASSLSRAGGAEKLFF. CDR3 nucleotide sequence: TGTGCCAGCAGCTTATCTAGGGCAGGGGGCGCGGAAAAACTGTTTTTT.

The rearrangement uses TRBV11-2 and TRBJ1-2; D might be TRBD1 (5 bases). The germline gives CDR1 SGHAT, CDR2 FQNNGV. CDR3 length: 14 amino acids. V was cut by 5 bases and J by 7 bases, with 17 bases left in between. For the CDR3, the DNA is TGTGCCAGCAGCCCAGGGAGAGGGGAGGGTGGCTACACCTTC. This codes for CASSPGRGEGGYTF.

The chain combines TRBV19 with TRBJ2-1, with 12 bases aligning to TRBD1. The CDR3 is made up of 15 amino acids. The V segment lost 9 bases and the J segment 5 bases; nucleotides outside the gene matches: 8. From germline, CDR1 is LNHDA and CDR2 SQIVND (reference sequence). The CDR3, as DNA: TGTGCCAGCGCTTGGGACAGGGGGCCTAACAATGAGCAGTTCTTC. Protein: CASAWDRGPNNEQFF.

The chain has TRBV5-1 and TRBJ2-7; 9 positions match TRBD1. Trimming at V came to 0 bases and at J to 2 bases, leaving 12 bases not matched to a gene. Germline CDR1 is SGHRS and CDR2 is YFSETQ. The CDR3 is 18 amino acids. The chain's CDR3 is CASSLGASGQGFAYEQYV. CDR3 nucleotide sequence: TGCGCCAGCAGCTTGGGAGCCTCGGGACAGGGTTTCGCCTACGAGCAGTACGTC.

V is TRBV10-2 and J is TRBJ2-5; 8 bases align to TRBD1. The CDR3 is 13 amino acids. Trimming cost V 10 bases and J 4 bases; bases outside gene matches: 8. CDR1 WSHSY and CDR2 SAAADI come from the germline V gene. The chain's CDR3 is CATGQGVRETQYF. CDR3 nucleotides: TGCGCCACCGGACAGGGTGTGCGAGAGACCCAGTACTTC.

The rearrangement joins TRBV5-1 to TRBJ1-5; TRBD1 agrees at 7 bases. This CDR3 has 15 amino acids. Germline V gives CDR1 SGHRS, CDR2 YFSETQ. The trim removed 4 bases at V and 2 bases at J, leaving 6 bases unmatched. For the CDR3, the DNA is TGCGCCAGCAGCGTACAGGGGATGGGCAATCAGCCCCAGCATTTT. Translating it yields CASSVQGMGNQPQHF.

V and J are TRBV7-3 and TRBJ2-2; D perhaps matches TRBD2 (5 bases). Germline V gene sequence: CDR1 SGHTA, CDR2 FQGTGA. Trimming shortened V by 5 bases and J by 5 bases, and 9 bases separated the two germline ends. CDR3 size: 13 residues. The CDR3 coding sequence is TGTGCCAGCAGCCGGACTGAGACCGGGGAGCTGTTTTTT. Translating gives CASSRTETGELFF.

CDR3 residues: CASSEGYTIYF. Written as DNA, the CDR3 is TGTGCCAGCAGTGAGGGTTACACCATATATTTT. V is TRBV6-1 and J is TRBJ1-3, with no clear D. The CDR3 has 11 amino acids. The V end was cut by 3 bases, the J end by 8 bases, with 5 bases between. Germline CDR1 and CDR2: MNHNS and SASEGT.